This TCR beta chain was identified in a study of cytomegalovirus exposure and HLA in healthy donors. Across the study: Out of roughly 200 million T cells, an earlier analysis found roughly 100 million unique TCR beta sequences in total.

Each donor was nominally healthy when sampled (though unrecorded immune exposures were likely). Overall study findings and caveats: Most subjects' HLA-A and HLA-B alleles were reportedly predicted from TCR beta sequences. Reports showed the classifier diagnosing cytomegalovirus status with high specificity and sensitivity.

CDR3 size: 14 residues. V was clipped by 4 bases and J by 2 bases, with 11 bases between them. The germline CDR1 and CDR2 sequences are SGHNT and YENEEA. About this clone: Antigen unknown.

The PCR was carried out with 60 Vbeta primers and 13 Jbeta primers. The table came from immunoSEQ multiplex PCR; TCRdb's copy has only in-frame clones and leaves some out. The data contain more than 90,000 clones, around 68% of them seen just once; the ten biggest clones take up 11%. V is TRBV11-3 and J is TRBJ1-1, with D maybe TRBD1 (5 bases). Sequenced input: PBMCs. The source of this sequence is a woman in her fifties or sixties in good health and CMV-seropositive. The CDR3 DNA reads as TGTGCCAGCAGCTCAGATGGGGCTAACACTGAAGCTTTCTTT. Protein product: CASSSDGANTEAFF.